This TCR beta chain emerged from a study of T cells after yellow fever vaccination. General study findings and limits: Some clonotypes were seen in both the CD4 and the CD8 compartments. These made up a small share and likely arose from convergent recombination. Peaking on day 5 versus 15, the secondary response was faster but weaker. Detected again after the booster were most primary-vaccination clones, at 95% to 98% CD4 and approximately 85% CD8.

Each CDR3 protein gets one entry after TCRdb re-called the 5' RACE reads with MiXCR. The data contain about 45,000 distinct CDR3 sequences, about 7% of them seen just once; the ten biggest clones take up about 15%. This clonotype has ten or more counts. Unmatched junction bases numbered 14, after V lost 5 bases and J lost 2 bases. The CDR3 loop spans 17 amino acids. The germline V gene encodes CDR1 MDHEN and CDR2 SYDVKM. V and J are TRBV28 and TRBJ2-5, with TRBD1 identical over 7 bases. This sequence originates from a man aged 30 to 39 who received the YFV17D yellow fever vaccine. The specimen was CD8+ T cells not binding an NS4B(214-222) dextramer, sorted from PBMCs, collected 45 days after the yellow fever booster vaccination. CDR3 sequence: CASSTFQETGVQETQYF. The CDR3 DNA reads TGTGCCAGCAGTACTTTCCAGGAAACAGGGGTGCAAGAGACCCAGTACTTC. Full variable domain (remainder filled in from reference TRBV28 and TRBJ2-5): DVKVTQSSRYLVKRTGEKVFLECVQDMDHENMFWYRQDPGLGLRLIYFSYDVKMKEKGDIPEGYSVSREKKERFSLILESASTNQTSMYLCASSTFQETGVQETQYFGPGTRLLVL.